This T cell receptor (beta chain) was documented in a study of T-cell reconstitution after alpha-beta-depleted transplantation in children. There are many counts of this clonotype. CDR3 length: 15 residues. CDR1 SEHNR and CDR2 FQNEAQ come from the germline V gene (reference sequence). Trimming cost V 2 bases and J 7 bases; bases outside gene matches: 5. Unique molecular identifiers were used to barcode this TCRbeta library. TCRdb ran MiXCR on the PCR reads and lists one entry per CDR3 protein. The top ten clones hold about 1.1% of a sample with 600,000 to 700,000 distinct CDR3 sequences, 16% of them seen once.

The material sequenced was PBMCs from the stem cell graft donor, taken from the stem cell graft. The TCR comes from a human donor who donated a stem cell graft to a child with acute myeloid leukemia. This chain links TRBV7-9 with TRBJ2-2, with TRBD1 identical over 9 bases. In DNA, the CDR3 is TGTGCCAGCAGCTTAAGGACAGGGGAGAACGGGGAGCTGTTTTTT. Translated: CASSLRTGENGELFF. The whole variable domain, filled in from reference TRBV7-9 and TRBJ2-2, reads DTGVSQNPRHKITKRGQNVTFRCDPISEHNRLYWYRQTLGQGPEFLTYFQNEAQLEKSRLLSDRFSAERPKGSFSTLEIQRTEQGDSAMYLCASSLRTGENGELFFGEGSRLTVL.